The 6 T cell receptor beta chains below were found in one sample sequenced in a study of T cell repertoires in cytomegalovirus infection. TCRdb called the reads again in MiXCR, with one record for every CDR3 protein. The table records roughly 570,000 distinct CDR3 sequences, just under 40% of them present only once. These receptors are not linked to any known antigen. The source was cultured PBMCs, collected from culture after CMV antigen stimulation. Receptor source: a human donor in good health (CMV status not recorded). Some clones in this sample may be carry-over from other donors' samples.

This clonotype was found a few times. For the CDR3, the DNA is TGTGCCAGCAGGGTATCAGATACGCAGTATTTT. It translates to CASRVSDTQYF. V usage is TRBV11-2 and J usage is TRBJ2-3; D gene ambiguous. The CDR3 loop spans 11 amino acids. V lost 6 bases to trimming and J lost 4 bases, with 5 bases between them. Germline values: CDR1 SGHAT, CDR2 FQNNGV.

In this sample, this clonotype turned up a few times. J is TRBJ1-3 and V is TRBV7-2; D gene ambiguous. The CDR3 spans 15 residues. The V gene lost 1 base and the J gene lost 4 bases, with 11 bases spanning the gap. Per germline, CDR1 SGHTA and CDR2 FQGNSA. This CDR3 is CASSLVGRKGNTIYF. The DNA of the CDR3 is TGTGCCAGCAGCTTAGTTGGAAGGAAGGGAAACACCATATATTTT.

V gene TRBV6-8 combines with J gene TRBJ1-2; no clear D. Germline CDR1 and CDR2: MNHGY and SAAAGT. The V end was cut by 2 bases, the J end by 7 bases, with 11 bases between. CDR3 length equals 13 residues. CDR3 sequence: CASSYQGIGGYTF. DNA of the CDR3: TGTGCCAGCAGTTACCAAGGGATCGGTGGCTACACCTTC.

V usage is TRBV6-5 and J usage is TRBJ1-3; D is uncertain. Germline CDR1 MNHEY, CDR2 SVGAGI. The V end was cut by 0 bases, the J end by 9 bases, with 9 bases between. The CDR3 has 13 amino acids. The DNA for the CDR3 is TGTGCCAGCAGTTACTCTCGATTGGGCACCATATATTTT. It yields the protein CASSYSRLGTIYF.

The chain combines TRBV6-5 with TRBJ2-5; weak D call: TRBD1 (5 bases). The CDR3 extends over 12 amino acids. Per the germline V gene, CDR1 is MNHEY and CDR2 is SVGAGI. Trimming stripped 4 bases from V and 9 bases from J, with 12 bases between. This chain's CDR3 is CASSSTSGSQYF. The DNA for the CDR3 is TGTGCCAGCAGTTCAACCTCAGGGTCCCAGTACTTC.

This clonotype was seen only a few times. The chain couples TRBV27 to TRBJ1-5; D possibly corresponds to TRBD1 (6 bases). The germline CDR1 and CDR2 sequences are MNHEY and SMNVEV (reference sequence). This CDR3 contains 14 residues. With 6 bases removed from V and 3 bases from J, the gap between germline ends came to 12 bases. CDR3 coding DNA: TGTGCCAGCAGGGCGACAGGCCCCAATCAGCCCCAGCATTTT. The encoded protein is CASRATGPNQPQHF.